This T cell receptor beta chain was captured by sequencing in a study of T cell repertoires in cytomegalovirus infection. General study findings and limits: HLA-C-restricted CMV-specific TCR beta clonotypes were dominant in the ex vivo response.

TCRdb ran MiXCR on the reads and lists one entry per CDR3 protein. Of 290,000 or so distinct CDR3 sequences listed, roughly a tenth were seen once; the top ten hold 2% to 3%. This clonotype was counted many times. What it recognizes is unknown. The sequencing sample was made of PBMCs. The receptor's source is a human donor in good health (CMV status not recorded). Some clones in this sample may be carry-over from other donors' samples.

The CDR3 bases are TGTGCCAGCAGCCACACAGATACGCAGTATTTT. It encodes CASSHTDTQYF. V gene TRBV7-2 combines with J gene TRBJ2-3; D gene uncertain. V lost 5 bases to trimming and J lost 2 bases, with 2 bases between them. This CDR3 spans 11 amino acids. Germline CDR1 SGHTA, CDR2 FQGNSA.